This entry is about one TCR beta chain. These data belong to a study of Ad26.COV2.S vaccination and SARS-CoV-2 variants. Sequencing used immunoSEQ multiplex PCR; TCRdb keeps in-frame clones, though not all of them. This table has approximately 460,000 clones, 70% to 90% appearing once. Trimming at V came to 2 bases and at J to 4 bases, leaving 7 bases not matched to a gene. The CDR3 consists of 16 residues. CDR1 and CDR2 (germline): MGHDK, SYGVNS. Treatment given: over 15 received Ad26.COV2.S at low or high dose, single or two shots; roughly 5 received placebo; per-sample allocation not given. Day 63 following the first vaccine or placebo injection was when the samples were taken.

The TCR comes from a person between 18 and 60 years old who received the Ad26.COV2.S COVID-19 vaccine or a placebo. The material was peripheral blood, obtained in a trial of Ad26.COV2.S vaccine versus placebo. The chain joins TRBV25-1 to TRBJ2-1; 8 bases are shared with TRBD1. The DNA for the CDR3 is TGTGCCAGCAGTGAAATCGGGACAGGTGTATACAATGAGCAGTTCTTC. Translation: CASSEIGTGVYNEQFF.